This TCR beta chain was observed in a study of T-cell memory formation after mild COVID-19. Whole-study context: TCR clusters were largely donor specific. Findings and caveats of the study: Pre-infection memory already had some responding clones, implying cross-reactive memory joined. Second-wave clones with a day 37 peak had unconfirmed SARS-CoV-2 specificity. Shrinking CD4+ clones resided mostly in CM and EM, and CD8+ ones in EMRA.

TCRdb redid the calling of the 5' RACE reads with MiXCR, one entry per CDR3 protein. The repertoire holds hundreds of thousands of distinct CDR3 sequences, around 28% seen once, with less than 15% in the top ten. As for this clonotype: Its specificity is not known.

The germline gives CDR1 MGHDK, CDR2 SYGVNS. The V and J ends lost 4 bases and 1 base respectively, with 11 bases between them. The CDR3 extends over 15 amino acids. The sample was PBMCs or a T cell subset sorted from them (not recorded which). This clonotype originated in an adult woman who had mild COVID-19 (a few samples of this study predate the infection). Cell type and time point are not known. The chain employs TRBV25-1 and TRBJ2-4, with unresolved D. The CDR3 region is CASSVRLEAKNIQYF. The CDR3 bases are TGTGCCAGCAGTGTCAGACTTGAGGCCAAAAACATTCAGTACTTC.